Listed below are T cell receptor beta chains from one sample, sequenced in a study of T cells in Graves' hyperthyroidism and ophthalmopathy. MiXCR, applied by TCRdb to the multiplex PCR reads, yields one record per CDR3 protein. The repertoire holds 90,000 to 120,000 distinct CDR3 sequences, 15% to 20% seen once, with 40% to 50% in the top ten. The sequenced sample consisted of blood. The receptors derive from a woman between 50 and 59 years old with Graves' hyperthyroidism. CDR3s include the opening cysteine and the closing phenylalanine or tryptophan. D genes are given only for firm matches. Clone size is stated in some rows and not others, as once, few, many or a class when expanded.

V	size	J	D	CDR3	DNA
TRBV12-3/TRBV12-4	few	TRBJ2-3	TRBD1	CASRRTGAFTDTQYF	TGTGCCAGCAGACGGACAGGGGCCTTCACAGATACGCAGTATTTT
TRBV3-1	-	TRBJ2-5	-	CASSQEVTRETQYF	TGTGCCAGCAGCCAAGAGGTAACCCGTGAGACCCAGTACTTC
TRBV11-2	many	TRBJ2-1	-	CASSFLIRGDYNEQFF	TGTGCCAGCAGCTTCCTTATCAGGGGGGACTACAATGAGCAGTTCTTC
TRBV18	few	TRBJ2-1	-	CASSPLGTPPYNEQFF	TGTGCCAGCTCACCGCTCGGGACTCCTCCATACAATGAGCAGTTCTTC
TRBV7-2	many	TRBJ2-1	TRBD2	CASSPLEREIYNEQFF	TGTGCCAGCAGCCCCCTGGAGCGGGAGATTTACAATGAGCAGTTCTTC
TRBV2	many	TRBJ2-3	TRBD2	CASSAGGSSDTQYF	TGTGCCAGCAGTGCGGGCGGGAGCTCAGATACGCAGTATTTT
TRBV11-2	many	TRBJ2-3	TRBD2	CASSFSGSTDTQYF	TGTGCCAGCAGCTTTAGCGGGAGCACAGATACGCAGTATTTT
TRBV5-5	many	TRBJ1-1	-	CASSAGLWNTEAFF	TGTGCCAGCAGCGCGGGACTTTGGAACACTGAAGCTTTCTTT
TRBV2	-	TRBJ1-2	-	CASSEPQGINYGYTF	TGTGCCAGCAGTGAACCACAGGGAATTAACTATGGCTACACCTTC
TRBV11-2	many	TRBJ1-3	TRBD1	CASSRDRTSGNTIYF	TGTGCCAGCAGCAGGGACAGAACCTCTGGAAACACCATATATTTT
TRBV5-1	-	TRBJ2-3	TRBD2	CASSFTSGSGNTQYF	TGCGCCAGCAGTTTTACTAGCGGGAGTGGGAATACGCAGTATTTT
TRBV20-1	many	TRBJ1-1	TRBD1	CSARPNRGRTEAFF	TGCAGTGCTAGACCAAACAGGGGGCGAACTGAAGCTTTCTTT
TRBV20-1	many	TRBJ2-1	-	CSATDSGHEQFF	TGCAGTGCCACGGACAGCGGCCATGAGCAGTTCTTC
TRBV20-1	many	TRBJ1-2	-	CSAGGKTEYGYTF	TGCAGTGCGGGTGGCAAAACCGAGTATGGCTACACCTTC
TRBV20-1	many	TRBJ2-5	-	CSAGTGKYF	TGCAGTGCAGGGACCGGGAAGTACTTC
TRBV3-1	many	TRBJ2-3	TRBD2	CASSPSGRAVDTQYF	TGTGCCAGCAGCCCCAGCGGGAGGGCCGTGGATACGCAGTATTTT
TRBV5-1	many	TRBJ1-1	-	CASSLAAPNTEAFF	TGCGCCAGCAGCTTGGCGGCGCCGAACACTGAAGCTTTCTTT
TRBV30	few	TRBJ2-2	-	CAWSVRGVTGELFF	TGTGCCTGGAGTGTACGGGGCGTCACCGGGGAGCTGTTTTTT
TRBV5-5	many	TRBJ2-1	-	CASSPDSQTHNEQFF	TGTGCCAGCAGCCCGGACTCGCAGACCCACAATGAGCAGTTCTTC
TRBV2	many	TRBJ2-3	-	CASSEKVGAWSTDTQYF	TGTGCCAGCAGTGAAAAAGTGGGGGCGTGGAGCACAGATACGCAGTATTTT
TRBV24-1	many	TRBJ2-3	-	CATKGAARDTQYF	TGTGCCACCAAAGGGGCAGCCAGGGATACGCAGTATTTT
TRBV30	-	TRBJ2-1	TRBD1	CAWSAGTGGYNEQFF	TGTGCCTGGAGCGCCGGGACAGGGGGCTACAATGAGCAGTTCTTC
TRBV3-1	many	TRBJ2-7	-	CASSQGQGNGEQYF	TGTGCCAGCAGCCAAGGGCAGGGAAATGGCGAGCAGTACTTC
TRBV2	many	TRBJ2-3	TRBD2	CASTHGGSGKNTQYF	TGTGCCAGCACCCATGGGGGTAGCGGGAAAAATACGCAGTATTTT
TRBV9	-	TRBJ2-6	-	CASSVEAGANVLTF	TGTGCCAGCAGCGTAGAAGCTGGGGCCAACGTCCTGACTTTC
TRBV19	many	TRBJ1-5	-	CASSIGGNQPQHF	TGTGCCAGTAGTATAGGAGGAAATCAGCCCCAGCATTTT